This TCR beta chain was recovered during a study of technical replicates of blood from several donors (dated by TCRdb to 2015 to 2018). The V and J ends are trimmed by 2 bases and 0 bases, leaving 9 bases between them. Its CDR3 holds 14 amino acids, cysteine through phenylalanine. Kept here is only the CDR3 DNA, which spans 42 bases and is read in frame from base 1. The germline V gene supplies CDR1 SGHRS and CDR2 YFSETQ. Libraries were prepared through the immunoSEQ multiplex PCR assay. In TCRdb, the immuneACCESS table is reduced to in-frame sequences with V and J assigned. These tables do not hold every clone; where another copy was compared, an unresolved V gene accounts for under half, and the others remain unexplained. The sample table lists 75,000 to 90,000 clones, 93% of them with a count of one. The ten largest make up 0.2% to 0.25% of the sample. Points on this clone: Its antigen target is currently unknown. No much larger clone is present one base from it, and per-base qualities are unavailable.

This clonotype was sampled from a human donor in good health. The chain employs TRBV5-1 and TRBJ2-7; TRBD1 could be the D gene, as 6 bases match. Sequenced material: T cells isolated from PBMCs. The sequenced DNA is TGCGCCAGCAGCTTAGCAGGGGACTCCTACGAGCAGTACTTC. It codes for CASSLAGDSYEQYF.